One T cell receptor beta chain is described in this entry. This entry comes from a study of blood T cell repertoires in COVID-19. Looking at the study overall: Sources were T cells, B-cell-depleted T cells, or PBMCs; the material itself was cDNA or gDNA.

Source study methods: Amplification of reference gene primers was used by the study to estimate nucleated cell counts. Data came from immunoSEQ multiplex PCR; TCRdb stores just in-frame clones and leaves some out. That table is the source of V, J and clone size, and D and trimming were worked out from the DNA. The sample shows more than 60,000 clones, under 95% of them seen only once. The receptor comes from a human donor in a cohort sampled during active COVID-19. The source material was peripheral blood.

CDR3 sequence: CAWSPQAYEQYF. Written as DNA, the CDR3 is TGTGCCTGGAGTCCGCAGGCTTACGAGCAGTACTTC. The chain employs TRBV30 and TRBJ2-7; D remains unclear. The CDR3 is made up of 12 amino acids. CDR1 is GTSNPN, CDR2 SVGIG, per germline (reference sequence). With 2 bases removed from V and 4 bases from J, the gap between germline ends came to 9 bases.